These 18 T cell receptor beta chains were sequenced from one sample in a study of shared clonotypes between healthy human individuals. Positively selected for CCR7, the CD45RO-negative cells used as naive CD8 cells excluded terminally differentiated effector memory CD45RA+ cells. Libraries were prepared by immunoSEQ multiplex PCR; TCRdb keeps only in-frame clonotypes and omits some of them. The sample lists millions of clones, roughly 91% occurring once. The sample comprised naive CD8+ T cells from PBMCs. These receptors were collected from a man between 18 and 35 years old in good health. Some clones in this sample may be carry-over from other donors' samples.

The chain combines TRBV7-8 with TRBJ2-7; D assignment may be TRBD1 or TRBD2 (5 bases each). CDR1 SGHVS and CDR2 FQNEAQ come from the germline V gene. V was pared by 5 bases and J by 0 bases, with 17 bases between. The CDR3 is made up of 16 amino acids. In DNA, the CDR3 is TGTGCCAGCAGCCGTCCGGGACGTCCCACCTCCTACGAGCAGTACTTC. Its translation is CASSRPGRPTSYEQYF.

Concerning this clone itself: The sample holds other DNA sequences that translate to the same CDR3. V gene TRBV27 combines with J gene TRBJ2-7, with 9 bases lining up with TRBD1. V trimming: 2 bases; J trimming: 2 bases; junction bases outside the gene matches: 7. In germline, CDR1 is MNHEY, CDR2 SMNVEV (reference sequence). The CDR3 is made up of 16 amino acids. CDR3 amino acids: CASSLSRGTGTYEQYF. CDR3 DNA sequence: TGTGCCAGCAGTTTAAGTCGTGGGACAGGGACCTACGAGCAGTACTTC.

The rearrangement uses TRBV28 and TRBJ2-1, with D tentatively TRBD1 (5 bases). Trimming shortened V by 3 bases and J by 5 bases, and 17 bases separated the two germline ends. The length of the CDR3 is 16 residues. Germline V gene lookup returns CDR1 MDHEN and CDR2 SYDVKM. In nucleotides, the CDR3 is TGTGCCAGCAGTTTGGGGCGTCAGGTTCCTCACAATGAGCAGTTCTTC. Residues: CASSLGRQVPHNEQFF. The full variable domain, its missing parts supplied by reference TRBV28 and TRBJ2-1, is DVKVTQSSRYLVKRTGEKVFLECVQDMDHENMFWYRQDPGLGLRLIYFSYDVKMKEKGDIPEGYSVSREKKERFSLILESASTNQTSMYLCASSLGRQVPHNEQFFGPGTRLTVL.

The chain employs TRBV4-1 and TRBJ2-7, with 7 bases lining up with TRBD2. Germline CDR1 reads MGHRA; CDR2 reads YSYEKL. The V gene end was trimmed by 1 base and the J gene end by 0 bases; junction bases not matched to a gene: 6. The CDR3 contains 16 residues. This chain's CDR3 is CASSQVAGVSSYEQYF. DNA of the CDR3: TGCGCCAGCAGCCAAGTTGCGGGAGTGAGCTCCTACGAGCAGTACTTC.

This clone was picked up a small number of times. Other DNA sequences within the sample encode an identical CDR3. The gene calls are TRBV5-1 and TRBJ2-1; D remains ambiguous. V was pared by 0 bases and J by 8 bases, with 3 bases between. The V gene's germline CDR1 is SGHRS and CDR2 YFSETQ. The CDR3 is made up of 11 amino acids. The CDR3 region is CASSLGYEQFF. DNA of the CDR3: TGCGCCAGCAGCTTGGGGTATGAGCAGTTCTTC.

The chain carries TRBV21-1 and TRBJ2-1. TRBV21-1 is given as a pseudogene. The CDR3 is 15 amino acids. The CDR3 loop reads CASSKAGRNRNEQFF. CDR3 bases: TGTGCCAGCAGCAAAGCGGGACGGAATAGGAATGAGCAGTTCTTC.

This chain uses TRBV12-5 with TRBJ2-1, with a tentative D call TRBD2 (7 bases). The V gene's germline CDR1 is LGHNT and CDR2 FRNRAP. Trimming took 1 base from V and 6 from J, leaving 19 bases between them. The CDR3 runs to 17 residues. The CDR3 bases are TGTGCTAGTGGTTTGGCGAGGGGGGGGAACGATGGCAATGAGCAGTTCTTC. Translation: CASGLARGGNDGNEQFF.

The chain recombines TRBV27 with TRBJ2-7, with 7 bases that match TRBD1. V shed 6 bases, J shed 3 bases, and the junction held 11 bases outside the gene matches. The CDR3 runs to 15 residues. The V gene's germline CDR1 is MNHEY and CDR2 SMNVEV (reference sequence). CDR3 residues: CASSPHIDRVYEQYF. CDR3 sequence (DNA): TGTGCCAGCAGCCCCCACATCGACAGGGTCTACGAGCAGTACTTC.

The count of this clone is one. The chain joins TRBV14 to TRBJ1-1; 9 bases line up with TRBD1. Germline CDR1 is SGHDN and CDR2 is FVKESK. CDR3 size: 16 residues. The ends lost 0 bases at V and 4 bases at J; junction bases unmatched: 6. CDR3: CASSQDGYRGLTEAFF. The CDR3 DNA is TGTGCCAGCAGCCAAGATGGGTACAGGGGGCTCACTGAAGCTTTCTTT. Full variable domain (remainder filled in from reference TRBV14 and TRBJ1-1): EAGVTQFPSHSVIEKGQTVTLRCDPISGHDNLYWYRRVMGKEIKFLLHFVKESKQDESGMPNNRFLAERTGGTYSTLKVQPAELEDSGVYFCASSQDGYRGLTEAFFGQGTRLTVV.

CDR3 coding DNA: TGTGCCAGCAGGTCTACCAATGCTAGGCTTGACGACGAGCAGTACTTC. The encoded protein is CASRSTNARLDDEQYF. The chain carries TRBV27 and TRBJ2-7, with D unclear. Germline V lookup: CDR1 MNHEY, CDR2 SMNVEV (reference sequence). The V end was cut by 6 bases, the J end by 5 bases, with 23 bases between. This CDR3 is 16 amino acids long.

The J gene is TRBJ1-4, the V gene TRBV6-5; D uncertain. CDR1 is MNHEY, CDR2 SVGAGI, per germline. CDR3 length equals 11 residues. Trimming shortened V by 6 bases and J by 7 bases, and 6 bases separated the two germline ends. CDR3 in DNA: TGTGCCAGCAGATTTGGTGAAAAACTGTTTTTT. Protein sequence: CASRFGEKLFF.

The V and J genes are TRBV15 and TRBJ2-1; 8 bases align to TRBD2. This CDR3 region has 15 residues. The germline V gene has CDR1 LNHNV and CDR2 YYDKDF (reference sequence). The junction had 2 bases not matched to a gene; V was cut back by 4 bases and J by 0 bases. DNA of the CDR3: TGTGCCACCAGCACGCGGGAGGTCTCCTACAATGAGCAGTTCTTC. It encodes CATSTREVSYNEQFF.

This chain connects TRBV28 to TRBJ2-7; D possibly corresponds to TRBD1 (6 bases). There are 15 residues in the CDR3. Germline-derived CDR1 and CDR2 are MDHEN and SYDVKM. V was cut by 5 bases and J by 0 bases, with 14 bases left in between. The CDR3 DNA reads as TGTGCCAGCAGTCCCTTTCAGGGGAGCTCCTACGAGCAGTACTTC. It yields the protein CASSPFQGSSYEQYF.

This clone was observed once. The chain uses TRBV28 and TRBJ2-7, with a weak D call TRBD1 (6 bases). V was clipped by 6 bases and J by 1 base, with 10 bases between them. Germline V gives CDR1 MDHEN, CDR2 SYDVKM. CDR3 length: 13 amino acids. CDR3 bases: TGTGCCAGCAGACAGGGAAGGTCCTACGAGCAGTACTTC. Encoded protein: CASRQGRSYEQYF. Using reference TRBV28 and TRBJ2-7 for the parts outside the CDR3, the full variable domain is DVKVTQSSRYLVKRTGEKVFLECVQDMDHENMFWYRQDPGLGLRLIYFSYDVKMKEKGDIPEGYSVSREKKERFSLILESASTNQTSMYLCASRQGRSYEQYFGPGTRLTVT.

As regards this clone: This specimen includes other DNA sequences encoding the same CDR3. This chain joins TRBV27 and TRBJ1-5; 8 bases line up with TRBD1. The CDR3 runs to 14 residues. With V trimmed by 2 bases and J by 6 bases, 3 bases remained unmatched. Germline CDR1 is MNHEY and CDR2 is SMNVEV (reference sequence). The CDR3 coding sequence is TGTGCCAGCAGTTTAGGACAGGGTAGTCAGCCCCAGCATTTT. It specifies CASSLGQGSQPQHF.

V and J are TRBV19 and TRBJ2-7; 9 bases fit TRBD1. Germline-derived CDR1 and CDR2 are LNHDA and SQIVND (reference sequence). This CDR3 comprises 16 residues. V was pared by 5 bases and J by 2 bases, with 10 bases of the junction left unmatched. CDR3 sequence: CASSDRPGQGPYEQYF. DNA of the CDR3: TGTGCCAGTAGTGACAGACCGGGACAGGGTCCCTACGAGCAGTACTTC.

This sequence joins TRBV7-9 and TRBJ1-2; D may be TRBD1 (5 bases). The germline gives CDR1 SEHNR, CDR2 FQNEAQ (reference sequence). The CDR3 length is 14 residues. V was shortened by 5 bases and J by 6 bases, with 16 bases between the two germline ends. CDR3 amino acids: CASSLPGTVNGYTF. The DNA for the CDR3 is TGTGCCAGCAGCCTACCCGGGACGGTTAATGGCTACACCTTC.

This rearrangement joins TRBV19 to TRBJ1-2, with D perhaps TRBD1 (6 bases). Germline V lookup: CDR1 LNHDA, CDR2 SQIVND (reference sequence). The CDR3 covers 16 residues. V was shortened by 3 bases and J by 8 bases, with 22 bases between the two germline ends. The CDR3 loop is CASSMVGAGAGEGYTF. The CDR3 DNA reads TGTGCCAGTAGTATGGTTGGCGCGGGGGCTGGTGAAGGCTACACCTTC. The variable domain in full, with the rest retrieved from reference TRBV19 and TRBJ1-2, is DGGITQSPKYLFRKEGQNVTLSCEQNLNHDAMYWYRQDPGQGLRLIYYSQIVNDFQKGDIAEGYSVSREKKESFPLTVTSAQKNPTAFYLCASSMVGAGAGEGYTFGSGTRLTVV.